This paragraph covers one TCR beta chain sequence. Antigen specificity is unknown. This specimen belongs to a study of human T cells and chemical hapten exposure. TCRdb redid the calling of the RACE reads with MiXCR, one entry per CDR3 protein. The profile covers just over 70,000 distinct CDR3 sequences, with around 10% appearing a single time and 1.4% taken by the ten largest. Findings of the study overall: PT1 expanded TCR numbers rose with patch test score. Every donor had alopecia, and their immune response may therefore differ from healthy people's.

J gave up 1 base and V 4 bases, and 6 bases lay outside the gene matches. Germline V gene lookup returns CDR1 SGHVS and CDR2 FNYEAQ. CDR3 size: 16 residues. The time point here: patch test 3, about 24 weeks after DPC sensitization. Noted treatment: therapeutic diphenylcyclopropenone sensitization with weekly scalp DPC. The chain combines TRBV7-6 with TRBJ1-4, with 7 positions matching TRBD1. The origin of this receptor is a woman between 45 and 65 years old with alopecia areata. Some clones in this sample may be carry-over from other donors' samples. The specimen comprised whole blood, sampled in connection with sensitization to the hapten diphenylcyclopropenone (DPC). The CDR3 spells CASSSTGTVTNEKLFF. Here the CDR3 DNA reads TGTGCCAGCAGCTCCACCGGGACAGTAACTAATGAAAAACTGTTTTTT.